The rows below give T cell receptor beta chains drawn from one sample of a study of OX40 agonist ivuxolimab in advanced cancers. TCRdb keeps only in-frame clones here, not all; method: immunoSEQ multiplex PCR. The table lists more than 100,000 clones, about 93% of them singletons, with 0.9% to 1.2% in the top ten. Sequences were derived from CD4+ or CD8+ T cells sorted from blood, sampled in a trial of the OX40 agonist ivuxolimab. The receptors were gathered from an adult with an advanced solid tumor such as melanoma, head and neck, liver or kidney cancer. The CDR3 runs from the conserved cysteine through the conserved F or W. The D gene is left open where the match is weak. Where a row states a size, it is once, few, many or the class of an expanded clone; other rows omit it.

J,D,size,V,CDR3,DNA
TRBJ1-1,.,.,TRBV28,CASSASVRASTEAFF,TGTGCCAGCTCCGCCTCCGTCAGGGCTAGCACTGAAGCTTTCTTT
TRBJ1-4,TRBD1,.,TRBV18,CASTGQRNEKLFF,TGTGCCAGCACGGGACAGCGGAATGAAAAACTGTTTTTT
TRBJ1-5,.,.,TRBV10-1,CAREAQLSNQPQHF,TGCGCCAGAGAGGCACAACTTAGCAATCAGCCCCAGCATTTT
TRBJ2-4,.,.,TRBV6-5,CASSFGRGKNIQYF,TGTGCCAGCAGTTTTGGCAGGGGAAAAAACATTCAGTACTTC
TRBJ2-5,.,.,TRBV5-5,CASRYYKGGAETQYF,TGTGCCAGCCGATATTATAAGGGAGGCGCGGAGACCCAGTACTTC
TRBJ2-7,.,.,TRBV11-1,CASSLGPASGTEQYF,TGTGCCAGCAGCTTAGGCCCAGCGTCGGGGACCGAGCAGTACTTC
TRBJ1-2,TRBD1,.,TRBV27,CASSRDRGLSNYGYTF,TGTGCCAGCAGTAGGGACAGGGGGCTGTCGAACTATGGCTACACCTTC
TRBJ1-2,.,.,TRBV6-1,CASSEVGRDRYGYTF,TGTGCCAGCAGTGAAGTCGGCAGGGATCGCTATGGCTACACCTTC
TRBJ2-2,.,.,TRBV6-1,CASNRDTNTGELFF,TGTGCCAGCAATAGAGACACGAACACCGGGGAGCTGTTTTTT
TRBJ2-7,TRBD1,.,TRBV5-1,CASGGTGTRTSSYEQYF,TGCGCCAGCGGCGGGACAGGGACTCGCACCTCCTCCTACGAGCAGTACTTC
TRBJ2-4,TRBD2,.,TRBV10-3,CAISRTSGDKNIQYF,TGTGCCATCAGTCGGACTAGCGGCGACAAAAACATTCAGTACTTC
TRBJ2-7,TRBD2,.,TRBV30,CAWSVELAGGYEQYF,TGTGCCTGGAGTGTAGAGCTAGCGGGAGGCTACGAGCAGTACTTC
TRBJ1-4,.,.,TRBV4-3,CASSQDSGGRGEKLFF,TGCGCCAGCAGCCAAGATTCCGGGGGGCGAGGGGAAAAACTGTTTTTT
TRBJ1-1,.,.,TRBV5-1,CASSEQVSFEAFF,TGCGCCAGCAGCGAACAGGTGAGTTTTGAAGCTTTCTTT
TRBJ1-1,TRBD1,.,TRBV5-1,CASSWSTGTGLTEAFF,TGCGCCAGCAGCTGGTCTACCGGGACAGGGTTAACCGAAGCTTTCTTT
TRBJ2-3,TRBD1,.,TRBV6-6,CAGRTGGTDTQYF,TGTGCCGGACGGACAGGAGGCACAGATACGCAGTATTTT
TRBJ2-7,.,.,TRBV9,CASSVGPPPGYEQYF,TGTGCCAGCAGCGTAGGGCCCCCCCCGGGATACGAGCAGTACTTC
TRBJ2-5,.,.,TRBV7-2,CASERYQETQYF,TGTGCCAGCGAACGGTACCAAGAGACCCAGTACTTC
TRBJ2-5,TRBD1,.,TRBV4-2,CASSQLGTGEETQYF,TGTGCCAGCAGCCAATTGGGGACAGGGGAAGAGACCCAGTACTTC
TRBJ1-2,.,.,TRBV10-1,CASSEQINYGYTF,TGCGCCAGCAGTGAGCAGATTAACTATGGCTACACCTTC
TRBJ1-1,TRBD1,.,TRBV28,CASRLYHRGDKSFF,TGTGCCAGCAGGCTTTACCACAGGGGGGATAAATCTTTCTTT
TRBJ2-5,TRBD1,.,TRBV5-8,CASRRRSTGGRGETQYF,TGTGCCAGCAGACGCCGAAGTACAGGGGGTAGGGGAGAGACCCAGTACTTC
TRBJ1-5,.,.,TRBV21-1,CASSKGLNQPQHF,TGTGCCAGCAGCAAAGGTCTCAATCAGCCCCAGCATTTT
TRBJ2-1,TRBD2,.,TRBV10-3,CAIIPGTSQESEQFF,TGTGCCATCATTCCTGGGACTAGCCAGGAGTCTGAGCAGTTCTTC
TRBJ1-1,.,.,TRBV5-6,CASSPGGTEAFF,TGTGCCAGCAGCCCGGGGGGCACTGAAGCTTTCTTT
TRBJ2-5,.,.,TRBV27,CASSLVGETQYF,TGTGCCAGCAGTTTAGTCGGAGAGACCCAGTACTTC
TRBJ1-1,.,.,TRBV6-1,CASRQQGYTEAFF,TGTGCCAGCAGGCAACAGGGCTACACTGAAGCTTTCTTT
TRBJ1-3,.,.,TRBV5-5,CASNHPGRDSGNTIYF,TGTGCCAGCAACCACCCCGGACGGGACTCTGGAAACACCATATATTTT
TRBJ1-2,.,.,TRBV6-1,CASSEDRGLYGYTF,TGTGCCAGCAGTGAGGACCGGGGCTTATATGGCTACACCTTC
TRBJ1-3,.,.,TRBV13,CASTPISLSLSSGNTIYF,TGTGCCAGCACCCCAATCTCGTTGTCCCTCAGCTCTGGAAACACCATATATTTT
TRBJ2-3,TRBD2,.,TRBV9,CASSYAGLAGGRGTDTQYF,TGTGCCAGCAGCTATGCGGGACTAGCGGGAGGGCGCGGCACAGATACGCAGTATTTT
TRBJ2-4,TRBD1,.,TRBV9,CASSVGTENIQYF,TGTGCCAGCAGCGTCGGGACAGAAAACATTCAGTACTTC
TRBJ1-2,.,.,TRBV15,CATSRLPSGISYGYTF,TGTGCCACCAGCAGACTCCCCTCGGGGATCAGCTATGGCTACACCTTC
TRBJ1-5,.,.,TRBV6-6,CASSGDFFNQPQHF,TGTGCCAGCAGTGGCGACTTCTTTAATCAGCCCCAGCATTTT
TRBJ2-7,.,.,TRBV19,CASSIDSLEAEQYF,TGTGCCAGTAGTATCGATAGCCTAGAGGCCGAGCAGTACTTC
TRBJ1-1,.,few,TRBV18,CASSPGRGKNTEAFF,TGTGCCAGCTCACCCGGGAGGGGCAAGAACACTGAAGCTTTCTTT
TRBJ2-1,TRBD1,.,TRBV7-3,CASSDPFRQGTANEQFF,TGTGCCAGCAGCGATCCGTTTCGACAGGGCACCGCGAATGAGCAGTTCTTC
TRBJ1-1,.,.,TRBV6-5,CASSYAGRQGTEAFF,TGTGCCAGCAGTTACGCGGGACGGCAGGGCACTGAAGCTTTCTTT
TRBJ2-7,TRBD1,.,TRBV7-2,CASSFRDRLRDYYEQYF,TGTGCCAGCAGCTTCCGGGACAGGCTCCGCGACTACTACGAGCAGTACTTC
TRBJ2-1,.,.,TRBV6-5,CASRYREIVNEQFF,TGTGCCAGCAGGTACAGGGAGATAGTCAATGAGCAGTTCTTC
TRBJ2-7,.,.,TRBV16,CASSPFKGGPYEQYF,TGTGCCAGCAGCCCGTTTAAGGGGGGTCCCTACGAGCAGTACTTC
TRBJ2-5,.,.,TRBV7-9,CASSYSRGEETQYF,TGTGCCAGCAGCTACAGCAGGGGGGAAGAGACCCAGTACTTC
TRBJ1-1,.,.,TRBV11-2,CASSFDRGASPGAFF,TGTGCCAGCAGCTTCGACCGGGGGGCGTCCCCCGGGGCTTTCTTT
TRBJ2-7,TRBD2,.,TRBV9,CASSVAAAGGYEQYF,TGTGCCAGCAGCGTAGCGGCAGCGGGGGGCTACGAGCAGTACTTC
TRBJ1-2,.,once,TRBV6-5,CASSPRQAYGYTF,TGTGCCAGCAGTCCCCGACAGGCCTATGGCTACACCTTC